The 23 T cell receptor beta chains reported below all come from one sample, sequenced in a study of blood T cells in healthy people across ages. With a J-beta primer mix and a sample-barcoded 5' primer, a second PCR ran 7 to 11 cycles. Each CDR3 protein is one row after TCRdb ran MiXCR on the 5' RACE reads. Among roughly 930,000 distinct CDR3 sequences listed, around 48% were seen once. The sequenced sample was blood. Receptors were obtained from a man younger than 40 in good health.

This chain joins TRBV27 and TRBJ2-7; D may be TRBD1 or TRBD2 (5 bases each). The end of the DNA is better explained by TRBJ2-4, so the J call may be wrong. Germline lookup yields CDR1 MNHEY and CDR2 SMNVEV (reference sequence). The CDR3 loop spans 14 amino acids. CDR3 sequence reads: CASSPRDGPSIQYF. DNA for the CDR3: TGTGCCAGCAGTCCCCGGGACGGCCCAAGCATTCAGTACTTC.

The chain carries TRBV5-1 and TRBJ1-6; D is possibly TRBD1 (5 bases). There are 14 residues in the CDR3. V gave up 3 bases and J gave up 7 bases, with 11 bases separating them. Germline V gene sequence: CDR1 SGHRS, CDR2 YFSETQ. The CDR3 DNA is TGCGCCAGCAGCTCCGAGGGGCAGAATTCACCCCTCCACTTT. It codes for CASSSEGQNSPLHF.

This chain joins TRBV5-1 and TRBJ1-4, with D possibly matching TRBD1 (6 bases). The CDR3 is 13 residues long. V was shortened by 4 bases and J by 7 bases, with 11 bases between the two germline ends. Germline V gene lookup returns CDR1 SGHRS and CDR2 YFSETQ. CDR3 nucleotides: TGCGCCAGCAGCACACAGGGTAGTGAAAAACTGTTTTTT. It is translated as CASSTQGSEKLFF. Together with reference TRBV5-1 and TRBJ1-4, the CDR3 gives the full variable domain: KAGVTQTPRYLIKTRGQQVTLSCSPISGHRSVSWYQQTPGQGLQFLFEYFSETQRNKGNFPGRFSGRQFSNSRSEMNVSTLELGDSALYLCASSTQGSEKLFFGSGTQLSVL.

This chain connects TRBV11-2 to TRBJ2-7, with D possibly matching TRBD2 (6 bases). CDR3 length: 15 amino acids. V gave up 1 base and J gave up 4 bases, with 14 bases separating them. The germline CDR1 and CDR2 sequences are SGHAT and FQNNGV. CDR3 in amino acids: CASSLGRGVTYEQYF. The CDR3 DNA follows: TGTGCCAGCAGCTTAGGGCGGGGAGTCACGTACGAGCAGTACTTC.

This chain links TRBV9 with TRBJ2-7; the D is unclear. Germline loops: CDR1 SGDLS, CDR2 YYNGEE. Between the trimmed V and J ends, which lost 3 bases and 0 bases, there was a span of 16 bases. The CDR3 spans 16 residues. CDR3 amino acids: CASSGSGQASSYEQYF. The CDR3, as DNA: TGTGCCAGCAGCGGGTCGGGTCAAGCGAGCTCCTACGAGCAGTACTTC.

The CDR3 nucleotides read TGTGCCAGCAGCTCAACCCGGGACAGGGACATGAACACTGAAGCTTTCTTT. As protein: CASSSTRDRDMNTEAFF. The chain has TRBV7-9 and TRBJ1-1, with 9 bases identical to TRBD1. The germline V gene encodes CDR1 SEHNR and CDR2 FQNEAQ (reference sequence). V shed 4 bases and J 0 bases; nucleotides not matched to a gene: 9. This CDR3 is 17 amino acids long. Based on the CDR3 plus reference TRBV7-9 and TRBJ1-1, the full variable domain is DTGVSQNPRHKITKRGQNVTFRCDPISEHNRLYWYRQTLGQGPEFLTYFQNEAQLEKSRLLSDRFSAERPKGSFSTLEIQRTEQGDSAMYLCASSSTRDRDMNTEAFFGQGTRLTVV.

This clonotype was counted a few times. The gene calls are TRBV6-5 and TRBJ1-2; 9 positions agree with TRBD1. Losses at the gene ends were 6 bases for V and 8 bases for J; bases not matched to a gene: 7. The germline V gene encodes CDR1 MNHEY and CDR2 SVGAGI. The length of the CDR3 is 13 residues. In nucleotides, the CDR3 is TGTGCCAGCAGATCCGGGACAGGGAAAGGCTACACCTTC. Translation gives CASRSGTGKGYTF.

The V call is TRBV6-2 or TRBV6-3, the J call TRBJ2-7; the D is unclear. The CDR3 has 14 residues. The V gene's germline CDR1 is MNHEY and CDR2 SVGEGT. V was cut by 2 bases and J by 3 bases, with 11 bases left in between. Written as DNA, the CDR3 is TGTGCCAGCAGTTACACCGTGGACCTCTACGAGCAGTACTTC. It yields the protein CASSYTVDLYEQYF.

The gene calls are TRBV4-3 and TRBJ2-2, with TRBD1 identical over 9 bases. V lost 6 bases, J lost 6 bases, and 5 bases stayed unmatched. Germline V lookup: CDR1 LGHNA, CDR2 YSLEER. The CDR3 sequence is 14 residues long. For the CDR3, the DNA is TGCGCCAGCAGAGGGACAGGGCAGGCCGGGGAGCTGTTTTTT. Amino acids: CASRGTGQAGELFF.

The rearrangement uses TRBV5-1 and TRBJ2-1; D may be TRBD2 (5 bases). Per germline, CDR1 SGHRS and CDR2 YFSETQ. The CDR3 length is 15 residues. V dropped 4 bases and J dropped 0 bases, with 11 bases sitting between them. CDR3 sequence: CASSVDGNSYNEQFF. The CDR3 DNA sequence: TGCGCCAGCAGCGTAGACGGGAACTCCTACAATGAGCAGTTCTTC.

This clonotype was detected ten times or more. The chain carries TRBV7-2 and TRBJ1-2; tentative D call: TRBD1 (5 bases). The germline V gene has CDR1 SGHTA and CDR2 FQGNSA. CDR3 length: 16 residues. With 5 bases removed from V and 8 bases from J, the gap between germline ends came to 24 bases. The CDR3 DNA sequence: TGTGCCAGCAGCCCCCGGCCGTCTGGGTCGGACAACGGCTACACCTTC. It codes for CASSPRPSGSDNGYTF.

The DNA for the CDR3 is TGTGCCAGCAGCGTAGCGGGGGGGCTAAGGGAGACCCAGTACTTC. As protein: CASSVAGGLRETQYF. V gene TRBV9 combines with J gene TRBJ2-7; 8 nucleotides align to TRBD2. The J call may not be correct, given that the DNA end is closer to TRBJ2-5. The CDR3 loop spans 15 amino acids. Per the germline V gene, CDR1 is SGDLS and CDR2 is YYNGEE.

This clonotype was found once. The gene calls are TRBV7-2 and TRBJ1-2; perhaps TRBD1 as D (6 bases). The ends were cut back, 4 bases at V and 7 bases at J, with 10 bases in the middle. Germline V gene sequence: CDR1 SGHTA, CDR2 FQGNSA. The CDR3 covers 12 residues. CDR3 nucleotides: TGTGCCAGCAGCTCCTTACAGGGTGGCTACACCTTC. Residues: CASSSLQGGYTF.

This clonotype was detected a few times. This chain connects TRBV4-1 to TRBJ2-1; D perhaps matches TRBD2 (6 bases). CDR1 is MGHRA and CDR2 is YSYEKL in the germline V gene. The CDR3 consists of 16 residues. The ends were cut back, 4 bases at V and 2 bases at J, with 15 bases in the middle. The CDR3 sequence: CASSPAGEVPYNEQFF. In DNA form, the CDR3 reads TGCGCCAGCAGCCCCGCCGGGGAGGTCCCCTACAATGAGCAGTTCTTC.

This chain connects TRBV12-3 or TRBV12-4 to TRBJ1-2, with 8 bases fitting TRBD1. CDR3 size: 14 residues. The V and J ends lost 5 bases and 8 bases, in that order; junction bases with no gene match: 10. This CDR3 is CASSGDRGKSGYTF. In nucleotides, the CDR3 is TGTGCCAGCAGTGGCGACAGGGGAAAAAGCGGCTACACCTTC.

This chain joins TRBV20-1 and TRBJ1-5, with TRBD1 matching over 7 bases. Germline assignment: CDR1 DFQATT and CDR2 SNEGSKA (reference sequence). With V trimmed by 5 bases and J by 5 bases, 6 bases remained unmatched. CDR3 size: 13 residues. For the CDR3, the DNA is TGCAGTGCTTCCAGGGACAGAGATCAGCCCCAGCATTTT. Its protein is CSASRDRDQPQHF.

The J gene is TRBJ1-2, the V gene TRBV15; D is possibly TRBD1 (5 bases). Trimming took 2 bases from V and 3 from J, leaving 16 bases between them. CDR1 LNHNV and CDR2 YYDKDF come from the germline V gene (reference sequence). The CDR3 length is 16 residues. CDR3 protein: CATSRRTRVPYYGYTF. CDR3 nucleotides: TGTGCCACCAGCAGACGCACCAGGGTCCCCTACTATGGCTACACCTTC.

V gene TRBV6-1 combines with J gene TRBJ1-4, with no clear D. CDR3 length: 14 residues. Trimming removed 6 bases from V and 0 bases from J, with 8 bases in between. From germline, CDR1 is MNHNS and CDR2 SASEGT. The CDR3 reads CASRGNPTNEKLFF. DNA for the CDR3: TGTGCCAGCAGGGGAAATCCAACTAATGAAAAACTGTTTTTT.

The gene calls are TRBV11-3 and TRBJ2-3; TRBD2 matches at 16 bases. V gave up 6 bases and J gave up 3 bases; unmatched junction bases: 9. CDR1 SGHNT and CDR2 YENEEA come from the germline V gene. The CDR3 has 18 amino acids. The CDR3, as DNA: TGTGCCAGCAGTCGTCCCGGGACTAGCGGGGGGGCGACAGATACGCAGTATTTT. Translating gives CASSRPGTSGGATDTQYF.

The chain combines TRBV30 with TRBJ2-2; no firm D call. This CDR3 comprises 14 residues. Trimming took off 0 bases at V and 4 bases at J, with 9 bases between the two ends. Germline assignment: CDR1 GTSNPN and CDR2 SVGIG (reference sequence). The CDR3 region has the DNA TGTGCCTGGAGTGTCGGAGCGAGCACCGGGGAGCTGTTTTTT. Protein sequence: CAWSVGASTGELFF. The variable domain in full, with the rest retrieved from reference TRBV30 and TRBJ2-2, is SQTIHQWPATLVQPVGSPLSLECTVEGTSNPNLYWYRQAAGRGLQLLFYSVGIGQISSEVPQNLSASRPQDRQFILSSKKLLLSDSGFYLCAWSVGASTGELFFGEGSRLTVL.

In its sample, this clonotype was seen a few times. The chain carries TRBV4-3 and TRBJ1-4, with D tentatively TRBD1 (5 bases). V was pared by 0 bases and J by 5 bases, with 16 bases between. This CDR3 has 17 residues. Germline lookup yields CDR1 LGHNA and CDR2 YSLEER. The CDR3 DNA is TGCGCCAGCAGCCAAGATCCGCAGGGAGACAGCAATGAAAAACTGTTTTTT. Translation: CASSQDPQGDSNEKLFF.

The genes are TRBV6-6 and TRBJ1-1, with no clear D. CDR3 length equals 15 residues. The V gene lost 5 bases and the J gene lost 0 bases, with 13 bases spanning the gap. The germline V gene encodes CDR1 MNHNY and CDR2 SVGAGI (reference sequence). CDR3 sequence reads: CASSQAGFLNTEAFF. The CDR3 nucleotides are TGTGCCAGCAGTCAGGCAGGATTCTTGAACACTGAAGCTTTCTTT.

This chain joins TRBV11-2 and TRBJ2-7, with TRBD1 as a possible D gene (7 bases). Germline CDR1 is SGHAT and CDR2 is FQNNGV. This CDR3 contains 15 residues. The V end was cut by 0 bases, the J end by 6 bases, with 15 bases between. CDR3 protein: CASSLEAGGTREQYF. CDR3 DNA: TGTGCCAGCAGCTTAGAAGCAGGGGGGACTCGCGAGCAGTACTTC.